These T cell receptor beta chains were read from a single sample in a study of shared clonotypes between healthy human individuals. Data came from immunoSEQ multiplex PCR; TCRdb stores just in-frame clones and leaves some out. There are millions of clones in the sample; 90% to 95% occur only once, and roughly 0.13% lies in the top ten. Source material: naive CD4+ T cells sorted from blood. These receptors were taken from a man between 18 and 29 years old in good health. The CDR3 runs from the conserved cysteine through the conserved F or W. D genes are given only for firm matches. Clone size is given for some rows only: seen once, a few or many times, or a class if the clone is expanded.

d_call: TRBD1; j_call: TRBJ2-7; v_call: TRBV5-1; clone_size: -; cdr3_aa: CASSFDRASYEQYF; cdr3_nt: TGCGCCAGCAGTTTCGACAGGGCCTCCTACGAGCAGTACTTC
d_call: -; j_call: TRBJ2-7; v_call: TRBV6-1; clone_size: -; cdr3_aa: CASSDGRAYEQYF; cdr3_nt: TGTGCCAGCAGTGATGGGCGAGCCTACGAGCAGTACTTC
d_call: TRBD2; j_call: TRBJ2-2; v_call: TRBV11-2; clone_size: -; cdr3_aa: CASRPGLADGELFF; cdr3_nt: TGTGCCAGCAGGCCGGGACTAGCGGACGGGGAGCTGTTTTTT
d_call: -; j_call: TRBJ2-2; v_call: TRBV4-3; clone_size: -; cdr3_aa: CASSQVPHSGTGELFF; cdr3_nt: TGCGCCAGCAGCCAAGTCCCTCATTCGGGCACCGGGGAGCTGTTTTTT
d_call: TRBD1; j_call: TRBJ2-7; v_call: TRBV18; clone_size: -; cdr3_aa: CASSEGTVSYEQYF; cdr3_nt: TGTGCCAGCTCAGAAGGGACAGTCTCCTACGAGCAGTACTTC
d_call: -; j_call: TRBJ2-7; v_call: TRBV5-3; clone_size: -; cdr3_aa: CARSLEVLTYEQYF; cdr3_nt: TGTGCCAGAAGCTTGGAAGTCTTAACCTACGAGCAGTACTTC
d_call: TRBD1; j_call: TRBJ1-4; v_call: TRBV25-1; clone_size: -; cdr3_aa: CASSVQGNNEKLFF; cdr3_nt: TGTGCCAGCAGTGTACAGGGGAACAATGAAAAACTGTTTTTT
d_call: -; j_call: TRBJ1-1; v_call: TRBV5-1; clone_size: once; cdr3_aa: CASWAADRQGTEAFF; cdr3_nt: TGCGCCAGCTGGGCGGCCGACAGGCAAGGGACTGAAGCTTTCTTT
d_call: -; j_call: TRBJ1-2; v_call: TRBV10-3; clone_size: -; cdr3_aa: CAISEGQGNYGYTF; cdr3_nt: TGTGCCATCAGTGAGGGGCAGGGGAACTATGGCTACACCTTC
d_call: -; j_call: TRBJ2-7; v_call: TRBV30; clone_size: -; cdr3_aa: CACRKAAFEQYF; cdr3_nt: TGTGCCTGCCGAAAGGCGGCCTTCGAGCAGTACTTC
d_call: -; j_call: TRBJ1-2; v_call: TRBV30; clone_size: -; cdr3_aa: CAWSVHLGSVYGYTF; cdr3_nt: TGTGCCTGGAGTGTACATTTGGGCAGCGTCTATGGCTACACCTTC
d_call: -; j_call: TRBJ2-1; v_call: TRBV28; clone_size: once; cdr3_aa: CASRSSVNNEQFF; cdr3_nt: TGTGCCAGCAGATCCTCGGTGAACAATGAGCAGTTCTTC
d_call: TRBD1; j_call: TRBJ1-1; v_call: TRBV13; clone_size: -; cdr3_aa: CASSWSRDRGGNTEAFF; cdr3_nt: TGTGCCAGCAGCTGGTCCCGGGACAGGGGAGGGAACACTGAAGCTTTCTTT
d_call: -; j_call: TRBJ1-2; v_call: TRBV11-2; clone_size: -; cdr3_aa: CASSLWGTGYTF; cdr3_nt: TGTGCCAGCAGCTTATGGGGAACCGGCTACACCTTC
d_call: -; j_call: TRBJ1-6; v_call: TRBV6-1; clone_size: -; cdr3_aa: CASSELQGSHSPLHF; cdr3_nt: TGTGCCAGCAGCGAACTCCAGGGATCACATTCACCCCTCCACTTT
d_call: TRBD1; j_call: TRBJ2-5; v_call: TRBV5-4; clone_size: once; cdr3_aa: CASSVTGQYLETQYF; cdr3_nt: TGTGCCAGCAGCGTGACGGGACAGTATTTGGAGACCCAGTACTTC
d_call: -; j_call: TRBJ2-5; v_call: TRBV7-9; clone_size: -; cdr3_aa: CASSLGPGLQETQYF; cdr3_nt: TGTGCCAGCAGCTTAGGACCAGGGCTCCAAGAGACCCAGTACTTC
d_call: -; j_call: TRBJ2-5; v_call: TRBV5-8; clone_size: -; cdr3_aa: CASSLGSVMSAQYF; cdr3_nt: TGTGCCAGCAGCTTGGGATCCGTCATGTCGGCCCAGTACTTC
d_call: -; j_call: TRBJ1-1; v_call: TRBV5-1; clone_size: -; cdr3_aa: CASSLEGNTEAFF; cdr3_nt: TGCGCCAGCAGCTTGGAGGGGAACACTGAAGCTTTCTTT
d_call: -; j_call: TRBJ2-7; v_call: TRBV6-1; clone_size: -; cdr3_aa: CASSVGPGTYEQYF; cdr3_nt: TGTGCCAGCAGTGTAGGCCCCGGTACCTACGAGCAGTACTTC
d_call: -; j_call: TRBJ2-1; v_call: TRBV5-8; clone_size: -; cdr3_aa: CASSPGLAGFEQFF; cdr3_nt: TGTGCCAGCAGCCCCGGGCTAGCCGGGTTTGAGCAGTTCTTC
d_call: -; j_call: TRBJ1-2; v_call: TRBV6-5; clone_size: once; cdr3_aa: CASSPTGRGTYGYTF; cdr3_nt: TGTGCCAGCAGTCCCACCGGGAGGGGAACCTATGGCTACACCTTC
d_call: -; j_call: TRBJ2-5; v_call: TRBV7-9; clone_size: -; cdr3_aa: CASSLHFRWEQETQYF; cdr3_nt: TGTGCCAGCAGCTTACACTTTCGTTGGGAACAAGAGACCCAGTACTTC
d_call: -; j_call: TRBJ2-7; v_call: TRBV18; clone_size: -; cdr3_aa: CASSLTRLGRGFYEQYF; cdr3_nt: TGTGCCAGCTCACTAACGAGGCTTGGAAGGGGCTTCTACGAGCAGTACTTC
d_call: -; j_call: TRBJ2-2; v_call: TRBV5-1; clone_size: -; cdr3_aa: CASNLLDRTGELFF; cdr3_nt: TGCGCCAGCAACTTACTAGACCGCACCGGGGAGCTGTTTTTT
d_call: -; j_call: TRBJ2-2; v_call: TRBV30; clone_size: once; cdr3_aa: CAWSVNRRNTGELFF; cdr3_nt: TGTGCCTGGAGTGTAAACAGGAGAAACACCGGGGAGCTGTTTTTT
d_call: -; j_call: TRBJ1-4; v_call: TRBV18; clone_size: -; cdr3_aa: CASSPLFRGANEKLFF; cdr3_nt: TGTGCCAGCTCACCACTTTTCAGGGGCGCTAATGAAAAACTGTTTTTT
d_call: -; j_call: TRBJ2-7; v_call: TRBV11-2; clone_size: -; cdr3_aa: CASSLDNEQYF; cdr3_nt: TGTGCCAGCAGCTTAGATAACGAGCAGTACTTC
d_call: -; j_call: TRBJ2-4; v_call: TRBV6-1; clone_size: once; cdr3_aa: CASSMWGSLLDIQYF; cdr3_nt: TGTGCCAGCAGTATGTGGGGGTCCCTACTGGACATTCAGTACTTC
d_call: TRBD2; j_call: TRBJ2-1; v_call: TRBV4-3; clone_size: -; cdr3_aa: CASSHPSSGGDNEQFF; cdr3_nt: TGCGCCAGCAGCCACCCATCTAGCGGAGGTGACAATGAGCAGTTCTTC
d_call: TRBD1; j_call: TRBJ1-1; v_call: TRBV19; clone_size: -; cdr3_aa: CASSTMTGFATEAFF; cdr3_nt: TGTGCCAGTAGTACAATGACAGGGTTTGCCACTGAAGCTTTCTTT
d_call: -; j_call: TRBJ2-2; v_call: TRBV19; clone_size: -; cdr3_aa: CASSTSAGVNTGELFF; cdr3_nt: TGTGCCAGTAGTACGTCAGCGGGTGTGAACACCGGGGAGCTGTTTTTT
d_call: -; j_call: TRBJ1-3; v_call: TRBV5-4; clone_size: once; cdr3_aa: CASSPGTDGSTIYF; cdr3_nt: TGTGCCAGCAGCCCCGGGACGGATGGCTCCACCATATATTTT
d_call: -; j_call: TRBJ1-6; v_call: TRBV28; clone_size: -; cdr3_aa: CASRGRGISYNSPLHF; cdr3_nt: TGTGCCAGCAGGGGACGGGGAATCTCCTATAATTCACCCCTCCACTTT
d_call: -; j_call: TRBJ2-7; v_call: TRBV5-4; clone_size: many; cdr3_aa: CASSSDSLLEYF; cdr3_nt: TGTGCCAGCAGTTCCGACAGCCTCCTAGAATACTTC
d_call: -; j_call: TRBJ2-3; v_call: TRBV7-2; clone_size: once; cdr3_aa: CASSRIQGARTDTQYF; cdr3_nt: TGTGCCAGCAGCCGTATACAGGGCGCGAGGACAGATACGCAGTATTTT
d_call: TRBD2; j_call: TRBJ2-1; v_call: TRBV5-1; clone_size: once; cdr3_aa: CASSPTAGGLEQFF; cdr3_nt: TGCGCCAGCAGCCCTACAGCGGGGGGTCTCGAGCAGTTCTTC
d_call: -; j_call: TRBJ2-5; v_call: TRBV5-1; clone_size: once; cdr3_aa: CASRAQSGQETQYF; cdr3_nt: TGCGCCAGCAGGGCCCAAAGCGGCCAAGAGACCCAGTACTTC
d_call: TRBD2; j_call: TRBJ2-1; v_call: TRBV6-5; clone_size: -; cdr3_aa: CASSWGLAGYNEQFF; cdr3_nt: TGTGCCAGCAGTTGGGGACTAGCGGGCTACAATGAGCAGTTCTTC
d_call: TRBD1; j_call: TRBJ2-7; v_call: TRBV18; clone_size: -; cdr3_aa: CASSHDRDRVTYEQYF; cdr3_nt: TGTGCCAGCTCACATGATCGGGACAGGGTAACCTACGAGCAGTACTTC
d_call: TRBD2; j_call: TRBJ2-5; v_call: TRBV30; clone_size: -; cdr3_aa: CAWGPMGGQETQYF; cdr3_nt: TGTGCCTGGGGCCCTATGGGGGGGCAAGAGACCCAGTACTTC
d_call: -; j_call: TRBJ2-3; v_call: TRBV11-2; clone_size: -; cdr3_aa: CASSMMGRSTDTQYF; cdr3_nt: TGTGCCAGCAGTATGATGGGGCGAAGCACAGATACACAGTATTTT
d_call: -; j_call: TRBJ2-1; v_call: TRBV29-1; clone_size: -; cdr3_aa: CSVQGSGNEQFF; cdr3_nt: TGCAGCGTCCAGGGCTCAGGCAATGAGCAGTTCTTC
d_call: -; j_call: TRBJ1-5; v_call: TRBV2; clone_size: -; cdr3_aa: CASSDESHQPQHF; cdr3_nt: TGTGCCAGCAGTGACGAGTCACATCAGCCCCAGCATTTT
d_call: TRBD2; j_call: TRBJ2-1; v_call: TRBV7-9; clone_size: -; cdr3_aa: CASSLIGTREFHEQFF; cdr3_nt: TGTGCCAGCAGCTTAATTGGGACTAGAGAGTTCCATGAGCAGTTCTTC
d_call: TRBD2; j_call: TRBJ2-7; v_call: TRBV5-1; clone_size: -; cdr3_aa: CASSWKGSGPSGEQYF; cdr3_nt: TGCGCCAGCAGCTGGAAAGGTAGCGGGCCTAGTGGCGAGCAGTACTTC
d_call: TRBD1; j_call: TRBJ2-3; v_call: TRBV5-1; clone_size: -; cdr3_aa: CASSPGQGRPDTQYF; cdr3_nt: TGCGCCAGCAGCCCCGGACAGGGTCGCCCAGATACGCAGTATTTT
d_call: TRBD1; j_call: TRBJ1-1; v_call: TRBV5-4; clone_size: -; cdr3_aa: CASSPRGRSEAFF; cdr3_nt: TGTGCCAGCAGCCCCAGGGGGCGGTCTGAAGCTTTCTTT
d_call: -; j_call: TRBJ1-2; v_call: TRBV30; clone_size: -; cdr3_aa: CAWSVENGYTF; cdr3_nt: TGTGCCTGGAGTGTAGAAAATGGCTACACCTTC
d_call: TRBD1; j_call: TRBJ1-4; v_call: TRBV18; clone_size: -; cdr3_aa: CASSPSRQGDEKLFF; cdr3_nt: TGTGCCAGCTCACCAAGCCGACAGGGGGATGAAAAACTGTTTTTT
d_call: TRBD2; j_call: TRBJ2-3; v_call: TRBV5-1; clone_size: -; cdr3_aa: CASSSGLAGGIRTDTQYF; cdr3_nt: TGCGCCAGCAGCTCGGGACTAGCGGGAGGGATTCGCACAGATACGCAGTATTTT